This TCR beta chain was obtained from a study of blood T cell repertoires in COVID-19. Study summary: COVID-19 samples, acute and convalescent, were from the United States, Italy and Spain.

Assay: immunoSEQ multiplex PCR; the TCRdb copy retains only in-frame clones and omits some. The sample shows over 150,000 clones, about 85% of them seen only once. Looked up from germline, CDR1 is LNHNV and CDR2 is YYDKDF (reference sequence). The CDR3 is 14 residues long. Trimming left V 1 base short and J 4 bases short, with 10 bases between. The V and J genes are TRBV15 and TRBJ1-2; D perhaps matches TRBD1 (5 bases). The TCR was taken from a man aged 55 to 70 with COVID-19, enrolled during active disease. The sample taken for sequencing was peripheral blood. The CDR3 sequence: CATSRARQLYGYTF. The CDR3 nucleotides read TGTGCCACCAGCAGAGCTCGACAGCTCTATGGCTACACCTTC.